This TCR beta chain was identified in a study of T cells in localized non-small cell lung cancer. Assay: immunoSEQ multiplex PCR; the TCRdb copy retains only in-frame clones and omits some. This table has around 15,000 clones, about 89% appearing once. A remark on this clone: Antigen specificity is unknown.

Findings and caveats of the study: The highest T cell clonality was in uninvolved adjacent lung, above tumor. The tumor had only one region sequenced, so heterogeneity remains possible.

Germline lookup yields CDR1 DFQATT and CDR2 SNEGSKA (reference sequence). Deletions cut 6 bases from V and 4 bases from J, with 10 bases between. CDR3 length equals 11 residues. The TCR sequence derives from a male donor aged 60 or older with stage II squamous cell lung carcinoma. The input for sequencing was peripheral blood, taken before any cancer treatment. The V gene is TRBV20-1, the J gene TRBJ2-7; D perhaps matches TRBD1 (5 bases). Here the CDR3 reads CSAGDSYEQYF. CDR3 sequence (DNA): TGCAGTGCAGGAGACAGTTACGAGCAGTACTTC.